The 32 T cell receptor beta chains below were found in one sample sequenced in a study of T cells in Graves' hyperthyroidism and ophthalmopathy. It was RNA transcripts that yielded the amplified TCR beta CDR3 regions. A first-round RT-PCR of the TCR CDR3 used the HTBI primer set. TCRdb analysed the multiplex PCR reads with MiXCR anew, one entry per CDR3 protein. The sample includes approximately 630,000 distinct CDR3 sequences, under 20% of them seen just once. Material for sequencing was blood. These receptors originate from a woman aged 25 to 39 with Graves' hyperthyroidism.

This clonotype has ten or more counts. The chain is built from TRBV7-2 and TRBJ2-5; D gene ambiguous. V shed 2 bases and J shed 3 bases, with 7 bases lying between them. The CDR3 is 13 amino acids. Germline CDR1 is SGHTA and CDR2 is FQGNSA. CDR3 residues: CASSLNREETQYF. In nucleotides, the CDR3 is TGTGCCAGCAGCTTAAACCGGGAAGAGACCCAGTACTTC.

The genes are TRBV6-2 or TRBV6-3 and TRBJ1-2; 10 bases map to TRBD1. In germline, CDR1 is MNHEY, CDR2 SVGEGT. CDR3 length: 14 residues. Trimming removed 7 bases from V and 7 bases from J; junction bases left unmatched: 9. This CDR3 is CASNRQGARGGYTF. In DNA form, the CDR3 reads TGTGCCAGCAATAGACAGGGGGCGCGCGGTGGCTACACCTTC.

This rearrangement joins TRBV29-1 to TRBJ1-3; D is unresolved. Germline assignment: CDR1 SQVTM and CDR2 ANQGSEA. The V end lost 6 bases, the J end lost 5 bases, and 11 bases lay between the germline ends. The CDR3 is made up of 12 amino acids. The CDR3 protein is CSVHDWRNTIYF. CDR3 bases: TGCAGCGTCCACGACTGGAGAAACACCATATATTTT.

J is TRBJ2-1 and V is TRBV5-1; TRBD2 aligns across 12 bases. The germline CDR1 and CDR2 sequences are SGHRS and YFSETQ. Trimming took 4 bases from V and 2 from J; bases not matched to a gene: 7. The CDR3 sequence is 17 residues long. CDR3 sequence reads: CASSARTSGNPYNEQFF. The CDR3 DNA reads TGCGCCAGCAGCGCCCGGACTAGCGGGAACCCCTACAATGAGCAGTTCTTC.

This clonotype has just a few counts. This chain links TRBV19 with TRBJ2-2; 11 bases agree with TRBD2. The germline V gene encodes CDR1 LNHDA and CDR2 SQIVND (reference sequence). The CDR3 spans 15 residues. V lost 2 bases, J lost 4 bases, and 0 bases stayed unmatched. CDR3: CASSITSGSTGELFF. The CDR3 bases are TGTGCCAGTAGTATAACTAGCGGGAGCACCGGGGAGCTGTTTTTT.

This clonotype has more than one count but fewer than ten. This chain uses TRBV27 with TRBJ2-7, with D possibly TRBD1 on 5 matching bases. From germline, CDR1 is MNHEY and CDR2 SMNVEV (reference sequence). The CDR3 loop spans 15 amino acids. Trimming cost V 3 bases and J 3 bases, with 15 bases left between them. CDR3 in amino acids: CASSFRPGINYEQYF. As DNA, the CDR3 is TGTGCCAGCAGTTTTCGGCCAGGGATAAACTACGAGCAGTACTTC.

The V and J genes are TRBV20-1 and TRBJ1-5; 7 nucleotides match TRBD1. CDR1 DFQATT and CDR2 SNEGSKA come from the germline V gene (reference sequence). Trimming cost V 5 bases and J 3 bases; bases outside gene matches: 4. The CDR3 totals 13 residues. The DNA for the CDR3 is TGCAGTGCTGAGGGGGCAGTCAATCAGCCCCAGCATTTT. It is translated as CSAEGAVNQPQHF.

This clonotype was recorded at least ten times. The CDR3 here is CASNDRWGNYGYTF. CDR3 in DNA: TGTGCCAGCAATGACAGGTGGGGTAACTATGGCTACACCTTC. The chain couples TRBV2 to TRBJ1-2, with TRBD1 as a possible D gene (6 bases). The length of the CDR3 is 14 residues. Germline CDR1 and CDR2: SNHLY and FYNNEI. Trimming shortened V by 7 bases and J by 1 base, and 13 bases separated the two germline ends.

In its sample, this clonotype was seen many times. The chain joins TRBV27 to TRBJ2-7; 11 positions agree with TRBD2. The germline V gene encodes CDR1 MNHEY and CDR2 SMNVEV (reference sequence). With V trimmed by 7 bases and J by 5 bases, 7 bases remained unmatched. The CDR3 covers 14 residues. In DNA, the CDR3 is TGTGCCAGCAAAACTAGCGGGAGAAAGGACGAGCAGTACTTC. Protein sequence: CASKTSGRKDEQYF.

This clonotype occurred many times. The J gene is TRBJ1-1, the V gene TRBV29-1; no reliable D call. Germline V gene data show CDR1 as SQVTM and CDR2 as ANQGSEA. Deletions cut 5 bases from V and 1 base from J, with 5 bases between. CDR3 length equals 11 residues. CDR3 coding DNA: TGCAGCGTTCCCGGGAACACTGAAGCTTTCTTT. Its translation: CSVPGNTEAFF.

V is TRBV3-2 and J is TRBJ2-3; the D call in the table, TRBD2, was not verified against the DNA. TRBV3-2 is reported as a pseudogene. This CDR3 is built from 19 residues. DNA of the CDR3: TGTGCCAGCAGCCAATTTTTCTTGCTTGGGCTAGTGAAGACAGATACGCAGTATTTT. Translation: CASSQFFLLGLVKTDTQYF.

J is TRBJ1-3 and V is TRBV11-3, with D tentatively TRBD1 (6 bases). The ends were cut back, 2 bases at V and 3 bases at J, with 11 bases in the middle. Germline V CDR1 and CDR2: SGHNT, YENEEA. CDR3 length: 15 amino acids. The CDR3 nucleotides are TGTGCCAGCAGCTTAACAGGGACTATTGGAAACACCATATATTTT. This sequence encodes CASSLTGTIGNTIYF.

Remarks on this clonotype: This sequence may be a read error, since a much larger clone differs from it by one base. The J gene is TRBJ1-1, the V gene TRBV2; D call uncertain. The V and J ends lost 4 bases and 6 bases respectively, with 12 bases between them. Germline V gene sequence: CDR1 SNHLY, CDR2 FYNNEI. This CDR3 contains 13 residues. The CDR3: CASSVGEEAEAFF. In DNA form, the CDR3 reads TGTGCCAGCAGTGTCGGTGAAGAGGCTGAAGCTTTCTTT.

The CDR3 bases are TGTGCCATCAGGGGGACTAGCGGGAGCGGCCATGAGCAGTTCTTC. Translation gives CAIRGTSGSGHEQFF. This sequence joins TRBV10-3 and TRBJ2-1; 14 nucleotides line up with TRBD2. In germline, CDR1 is ENHRY, CDR2 SYGVKD. CDR3 length: 15 residues. Trimming removed 6 bases from V and 8 bases from J; junction bases left unmatched: 6.

In its sample, this clonotype was seen many times. The genes are TRBV3-1 and TRBJ2-7; D unresolved. Germline CDR1 and CDR2: LGHDT and YNNKEL (reference sequence). Trimming left V 1 base short and J 5 bases short, with 12 bases between. The CDR3 length is 14 residues. CDR3 region: CASSQGRTNHEQYF. The CDR3 nucleotides are TGTGCCAGCAGCCAAGGACGGACCAACCACGAGCAGTACTTC.

As regards this clonotype: At one end the junction does not follow the germline gene, possibly because of a read error. The chain couples TRBV20-1 to TRBJ2-1; TRBD2 matches 11 bases. CDR1 is DFQATT and CDR2 is SNEGSKA in the germline V gene (reference sequence). This CDR3 is 17 amino acids long. The CDR3 region is CSTRDIRKGLAEIPQFF. CDR3 DNA: TGCAGTACTAGAGACATAAGGAAGGGACTAGCGGAGATCCCGCAGTTCTTC.

The sample holds many counts of this clonotype. The gene calls are TRBV7-9 and TRBJ2-7; 10 bases are a match to TRBD2. The germline gives CDR1 SEHNR, CDR2 FQNEAQ (reference sequence). J lost 2 bases, V lost 5 bases, and 9 bases had no gene match. The CDR3 loop spans 16 amino acids. This CDR3 is CASSRRGTSDAYEQYF. Written as DNA, the CDR3 is TGTGCCAGCAGCCGAAGGGGGACTAGCGATGCCTACGAGCAGTACTTC.

Many counts were recorded for this clonotype. V and J are TRBV20-1 and TRBJ2-1, with D possibly being TRBD2 (6 bases). Germline values: CDR1 DFQATT, CDR2 SNEGSKA (reference sequence). Trimming removed 7 bases from V and 7 bases from J, with 14 bases in between. The CDR3 totals 12 residues. The DNA of the CDR3 is TGCAGTGGATACAAGCGGGTAAATGAGCAGTTCTTC. This sequence encodes CSGYKRVNEQFF.

V usage is TRBV5-1 and J usage is TRBJ2-2; 8 positions match TRBD1. Germline V lookup: CDR1 SGHRS, CDR2 YFSETQ. The CDR3 has 15 amino acids. V dropped 5 bases and J dropped 3; count of bases not matched to a gene: 6. CDR3 sequence: CASSAGGSDTGELFF. DNA for the CDR3: TGCGCCAGCAGTGCAGGGGGCTCGGACACCGGGGAGCTGTTTTTT.

This clonotype was found a few times. This chain uses TRBV14 with TRBJ2-2, with 9 positions matching TRBD2. CDR1 SGHDN and CDR2 FVKESK come from the germline V gene. The junction had 9 bases not matched to a gene; V was cut back by 3 bases and J by 1 base. The CDR3 extends over 18 amino acids. The CDR3 DNA is TGTGCCAGCAGCCATGGGGTAGCGGGAGATTGGAACACCGGGGAGCTGTTTTTT. The encoded protein is CASSHGVAGDWNTGELFF.

This clonotype has at least ten counts. The rearrangement joins TRBV27 to TRBJ2-5; the D is unclear. Germline V gene lookup returns CDR1 MNHEY and CDR2 SMNVEV (reference sequence). This CDR3 contains 14 residues. The ends were cut back, 4 bases at V and 1 base at J, with 10 bases in the middle. The chain's CDR3 is CASSSRPFQETQYF. The CDR3 DNA reads as TGTGCCAGCAGTTCCCGGCCCTTCCAAGAGACCCAGTACTTC.

In this sample, this clonotype turned up many times. The rearrangement links TRBV28 to TRBJ2-7; D may be TRBD2 (6 bases). This CDR3 contains 15 residues. V was trimmed by 5 bases and J by 0 bases, leaving 14 bases between them. CDR1 is MDHEN, CDR2 SYDVKM, per germline. In DNA form, the CDR3 reads TGTGCCAGCAGTCGCGGGACGTTGGTCTCCTACGAGCAGTACTTC. Amino acids: CASSRGTLVSYEQYF.

This clonotype was observed at least ten times. The chain recombines TRBV6-1 with TRBJ2-5; possibly TRBD2 for D (6 bases). Germline-derived CDR1 and CDR2 are MNHNS and SASEGT. Trimming cost V 11 bases and J 2 bases, with 18 bases left between them. CDR3 length equals 14 residues. The CDR3 sequence: CASVVGGSQETQYF. The CDR3, as DNA: TGTGCCTCCGTTGTCGGGGGTTCTCAAGAGACCCAGTACTTC.

This clonotype occurred many times. The genes are TRBV11-2 and TRBJ2-1; 7 nucleotides match TRBD1. J gave up 0 bases and V 5 bases, and 7 bases lay outside the gene matches. CDR1 SGHAT and CDR2 FQNNGV come from the germline V gene. The CDR3 totals 16 residues. The CDR3 reads CASSPGQYVSYNEQFF. In DNA form, the CDR3 reads TGTGCCAGCAGCCCGGGACAGTATGTCTCCTACAATGAGCAGTTCTTC.

This clonotype was found many times. At one end, the junction sequence differs from germline, possibly due to a read error. The chain combines TRBV6-1 with TRBJ2-7, with TRBD1 as a possible D gene (5 bases). The CDR3 totals 13 residues. From germline, CDR1 is MNHNS and CDR2 SASEGT. CDR3 sequence (DNA): TGTGCCAGCATTGATAGGGGCTCCCACGAGCAGTACTTC. Its protein product is CASIDRGSHEQYF.

V gene TRBV3-1 combines with J gene TRBJ2-2; TRBD1 is a possible D gene (6 bases). V gave up 4 bases and J gave up 0 bases, with 9 bases separating them. The CDR3 is 15 amino acids. Germline V gene data show CDR1 as LGHDT and CDR2 as YNNKEL (reference sequence). The DNA of the CDR3 is TGTGCCAGCAGCCGGACAGCTTCGAACACCGGGGAGCTGTTTTTT. It is translated as CASSRTASNTGELFF.

The chain recombines TRBV24-1 with TRBJ1-5; no clear D gene. This CDR3 spans 14 amino acids. From germline, CDR1 is KGHDR and CDR2 SFDVKD. The V end was cut by 3 bases, the J end by 2 bases, with 7 bases between. CDR3 loop: CATSDKGRNQPQHF. DNA of the CDR3: TGTGCCACCAGTGATAAAGGGCGCAATCAGCCCCAGCATTTT.

There are a few counts of this clonotype. J is TRBJ1-1 and V is TRBV27, with unresolved D. V was shortened by 0 bases and J by 7 bases, with 9 bases between the two germline ends. The CDR3 covers 13 residues. Germline V gene sequence: CDR1 MNHEY, CDR2 SMNVEV (reference sequence). The CDR3 is CASSLSWGNEAFF. The CDR3 DNA is TGTGCCAGCAGTTTATCATGGGGTAATGAAGCTTTCTTT.

This clonotype was seen repeatedly, ten times or more. The J gene is TRBJ1-2, the V gene TRBV12-3 or TRBV12-4, with 8 bases lining up with TRBD1. Unmatched junction bases numbered 6, after V lost 5 bases and J lost 10 bases. CDR3 length: 12 residues. CDR3 nucleotides: TGTGCCAGCAGTGCATTGACAGGGGACTACACCTTC. Its protein product is CASSALTGDYTF.

This clonotype was recorded many times. The chain joins TRBV29-1 to TRBJ2-5; D perhaps matches TRBD2 (5 bases). The CDR3 runs to 13 residues. V was clipped by 6 bases and J by 1 base, with 12 bases between them. The germline V gene has CDR1 SQVTM and CDR2 ANQGSEA. The CDR3 DNA reads TGCAGCGTCCTCCGGGGAGCCCAAGAGACCCAGTACTTC. As protein: CSVLRGAQETQYF. The full variable domain, rest sourced from reference TRBV29-1 and TRBJ2-5, is SAVISQKPSRDICQRGTSLTIQCQVDSQVTMMFWYRQQPGQSLTLIATANQGSEATYESGFVIDKFPISRPNLTFSTLTVSNMSPEDSSIYLCSVLRGAQETQYFGPGTRLLVL.

The V call is TRBV28, the J call TRBJ2-6, with D possibly matching TRBD1 (5 bases). V was pared by 5 bases and J by 2 bases, with 10 bases between. The CDR3 has 15 residues. In germline, CDR1 is MDHEN, CDR2 SYDVKM. The CDR3 sequence: CASSTQGPGANVLTF. In DNA form, the CDR3 reads TGTGCCAGCAGTACTCAGGGTCCTGGGGCCAACGTCCTGACTTTC. Variable domain in full (rest from reference TRBV28 and TRBJ2-6): DVKVTQSSRYLVKRTGEKVFLECVQDMDHENMFWYRQDPGLGLRLIYFSYDVKMKEKGDIPEGYSVSREKKERFSLILESASTNQTSMYLCASSTQGPGANVLTFGAGSRLTVL.

With regard to this clonotype: A junction boundary mismatches the germline segment, possibly from a read error. The V gene is TRBV20-1, the J gene TRBJ2-5; 7 bases are shared with TRBD2. Germline V gene lookup returns CDR1 DFQATT and CDR2 SNEGSKA (reference sequence). The CDR3 length is 14 residues. The CDR3 sequence: CSARAERDQETRYF. DNA for the CDR3: TGCAGTGCTAGAGCCGAGCGGGATCAAGAGACCCGGTACTTC.